Described below is a single TCR beta chain sequence and its context. The germline V gene encodes CDR1 MDHEN and CDR2 SYDVKM. The CDR3 has 13 amino acids. The ends lost 4 bases at V and 4 bases at J; junction bases unmatched: 3. Generated by immunoSEQ multiplex PCR, the TCRdb table keeps only in-frame clones and is missing some. Here the sample spans some 150,000 clones, 85% to 90% being singletons. The data originate from a study of blood T cell repertoires in COVID-19. V gene TRBV28 combines with J gene TRBJ2-7; 8 bases line up with TRBD1. The receptor was derived from a middle-aged woman with acute or convalescent COVID-19. The sequencing sample was made of peripheral blood. The CDR3: CASSWTGMYEQYF. The DNA of the CDR3 is TGTGCCAGCAGTTGGACAGGGATGTACGAGCAGTACTTC.